Included here is one T cell receptor (beta chain) sequence, with context. Compared with germline, one end of the junction differs, possibly owing to a read error. This sample was included in a study of blood T cell repertoires in COVID-19. Participants, 18 to 89 years old, spanned approximately 26 US areas. Cohorts were assigned according to the clinical history that participants reported. Cohort 3 donors counted as recovered after two negative PCRs, clearance, or resolved symptoms. The CDR3 length is 13 residues. Germline values: CDR1 SGHNT, CDR2 YYREEE (reference sequence). Methods used by the authors: Counts of nucleated cells, estimated from reference gene primer amplification, were obtained. The data were produced by immunoSEQ multiplex PCR, yet TCRdb's version contains in-frame clones alone and is incomplete. For V, J and clone size, that table is used; D and trimming come from the DNA. The sample includes roughly 160,000 clones, about four fifths of them seen just once.

V gene TRBV5-4 combines with J gene TRBJ1-1, with D maybe TRBD1 (6 bases). The sequence came from a man aged 60-69 years who had recovered from COVID-19. What was sequenced was PBMCs or T cells enriched from blood (not recorded which). CDR3 protein: CASRLDRNTEAFF. The CDR3 DNA reads as TGTGCCAGCAGGTTGGACAGGAACACTGAAGCTTTCTTT.